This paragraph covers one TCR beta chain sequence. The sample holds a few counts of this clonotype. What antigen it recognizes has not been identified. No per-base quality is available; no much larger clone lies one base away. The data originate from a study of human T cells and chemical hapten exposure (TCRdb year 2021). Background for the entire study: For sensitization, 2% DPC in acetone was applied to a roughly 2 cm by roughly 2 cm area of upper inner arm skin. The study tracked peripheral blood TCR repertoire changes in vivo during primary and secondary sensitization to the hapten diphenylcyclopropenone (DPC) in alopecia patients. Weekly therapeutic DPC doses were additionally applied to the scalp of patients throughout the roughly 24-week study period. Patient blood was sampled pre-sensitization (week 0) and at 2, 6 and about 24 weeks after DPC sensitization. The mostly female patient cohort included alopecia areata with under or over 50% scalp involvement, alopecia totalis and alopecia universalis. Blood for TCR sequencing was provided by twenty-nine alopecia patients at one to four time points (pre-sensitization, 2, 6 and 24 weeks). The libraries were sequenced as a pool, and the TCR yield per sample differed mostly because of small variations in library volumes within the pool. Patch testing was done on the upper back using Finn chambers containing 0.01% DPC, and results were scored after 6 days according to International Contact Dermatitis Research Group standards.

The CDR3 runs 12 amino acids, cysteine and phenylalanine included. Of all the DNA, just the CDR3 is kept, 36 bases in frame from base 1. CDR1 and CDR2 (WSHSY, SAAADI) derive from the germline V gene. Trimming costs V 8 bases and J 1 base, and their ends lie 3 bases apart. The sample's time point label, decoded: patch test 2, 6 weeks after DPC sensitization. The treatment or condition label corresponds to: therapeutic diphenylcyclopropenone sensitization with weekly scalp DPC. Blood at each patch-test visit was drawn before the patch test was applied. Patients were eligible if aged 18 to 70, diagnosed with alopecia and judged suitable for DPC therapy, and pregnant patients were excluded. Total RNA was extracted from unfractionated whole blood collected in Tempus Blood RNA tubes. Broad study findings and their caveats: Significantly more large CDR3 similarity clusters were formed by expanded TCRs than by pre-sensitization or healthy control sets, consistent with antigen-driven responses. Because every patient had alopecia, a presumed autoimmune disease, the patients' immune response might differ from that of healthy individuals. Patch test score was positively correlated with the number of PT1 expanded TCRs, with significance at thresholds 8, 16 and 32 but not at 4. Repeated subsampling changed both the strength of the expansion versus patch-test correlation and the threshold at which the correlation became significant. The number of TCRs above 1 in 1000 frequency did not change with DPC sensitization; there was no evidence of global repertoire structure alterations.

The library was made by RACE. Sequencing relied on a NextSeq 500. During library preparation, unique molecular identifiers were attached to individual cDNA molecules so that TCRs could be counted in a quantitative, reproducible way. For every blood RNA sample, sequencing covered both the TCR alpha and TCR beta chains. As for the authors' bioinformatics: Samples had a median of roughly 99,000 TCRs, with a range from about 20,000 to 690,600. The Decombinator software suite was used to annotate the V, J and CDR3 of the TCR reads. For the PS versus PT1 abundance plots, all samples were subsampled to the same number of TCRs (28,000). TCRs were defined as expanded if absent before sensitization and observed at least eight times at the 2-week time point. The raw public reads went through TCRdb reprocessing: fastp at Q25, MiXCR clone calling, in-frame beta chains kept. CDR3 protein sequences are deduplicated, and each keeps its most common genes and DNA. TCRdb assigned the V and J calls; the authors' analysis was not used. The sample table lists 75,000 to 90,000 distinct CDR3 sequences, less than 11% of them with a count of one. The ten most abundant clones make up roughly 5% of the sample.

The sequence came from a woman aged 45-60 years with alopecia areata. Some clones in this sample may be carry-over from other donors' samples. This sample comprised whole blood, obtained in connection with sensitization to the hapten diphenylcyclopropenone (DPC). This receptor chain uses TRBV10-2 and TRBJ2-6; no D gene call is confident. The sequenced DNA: TGCGCCAGCGGGTCTGGGGCCAACGTCCTGACTTTC. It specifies CASGSGANVLTF.